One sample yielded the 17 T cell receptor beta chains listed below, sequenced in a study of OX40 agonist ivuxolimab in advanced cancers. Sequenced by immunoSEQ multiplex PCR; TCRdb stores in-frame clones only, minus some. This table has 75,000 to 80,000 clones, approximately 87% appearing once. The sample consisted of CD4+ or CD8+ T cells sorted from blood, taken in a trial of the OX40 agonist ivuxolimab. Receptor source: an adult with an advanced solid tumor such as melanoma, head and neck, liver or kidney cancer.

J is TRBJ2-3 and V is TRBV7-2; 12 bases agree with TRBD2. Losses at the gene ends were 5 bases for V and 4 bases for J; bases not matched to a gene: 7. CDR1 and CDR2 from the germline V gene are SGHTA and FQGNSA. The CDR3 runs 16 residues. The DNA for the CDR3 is TGTGCCAGCAGCCGCCGGACTAGCGGGGTGGCAGATACGCAGTATTTT. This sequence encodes CASSRRTSGVADTQYF.

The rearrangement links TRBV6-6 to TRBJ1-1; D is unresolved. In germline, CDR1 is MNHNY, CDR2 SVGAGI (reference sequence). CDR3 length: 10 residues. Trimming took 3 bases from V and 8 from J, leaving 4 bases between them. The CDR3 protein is CASSYREAFF. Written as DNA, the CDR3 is TGTGCCAGCAGTTATAGGGAAGCTTTCTTT.

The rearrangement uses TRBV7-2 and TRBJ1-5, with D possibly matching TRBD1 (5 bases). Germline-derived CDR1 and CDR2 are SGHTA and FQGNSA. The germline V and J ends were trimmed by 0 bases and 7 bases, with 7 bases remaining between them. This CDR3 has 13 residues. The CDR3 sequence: CASSLAGDQPQHF. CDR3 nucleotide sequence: TGTGCCAGCAGCTTAGCCGGGGACCAGCCCCAGCATTTT.

CDR3 nucleotide sequence: TGTGCCAGCAGCGTGACGACAGGGGAAAGTGCTGGAAACACCATATATTTT. The encoded protein is CASSVTTGESAGNTIYF. This sequence joins TRBV9 and TRBJ1-3, with 8 positions matching TRBD1. Germline-derived CDR1 and CDR2 are SGDLS and YYNGEE. V was clipped by 2 bases and J by 2 bases; unmatched bases: 9. The CDR3 has 17 amino acids.

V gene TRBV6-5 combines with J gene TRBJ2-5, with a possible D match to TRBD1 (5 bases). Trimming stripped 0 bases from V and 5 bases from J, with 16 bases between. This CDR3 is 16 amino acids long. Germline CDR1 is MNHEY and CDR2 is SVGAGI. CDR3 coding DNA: TGTGCCAGCAGTTACTCGAACAGGCCGGAGAGGGAGACCCAGTACTTC. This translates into CASSYSNRPERETQYF.

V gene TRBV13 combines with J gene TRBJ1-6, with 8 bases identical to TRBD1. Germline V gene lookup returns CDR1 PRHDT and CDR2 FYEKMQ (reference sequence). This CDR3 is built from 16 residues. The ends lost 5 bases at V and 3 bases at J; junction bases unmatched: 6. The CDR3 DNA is TGTGCCAGCAGCCCCCGGACAGGGCGCTATAATTCACCCCTCCACTTT. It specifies CASSPRTGRYNSPLHF.

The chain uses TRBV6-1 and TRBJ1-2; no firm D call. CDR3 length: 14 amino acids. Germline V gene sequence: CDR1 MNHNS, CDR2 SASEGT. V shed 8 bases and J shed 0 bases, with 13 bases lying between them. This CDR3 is CASAEQLSNYGYTF. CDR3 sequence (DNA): TGTGCCAGCGCGGAACAGCTGTCTAACTATGGCTACACCTTC.

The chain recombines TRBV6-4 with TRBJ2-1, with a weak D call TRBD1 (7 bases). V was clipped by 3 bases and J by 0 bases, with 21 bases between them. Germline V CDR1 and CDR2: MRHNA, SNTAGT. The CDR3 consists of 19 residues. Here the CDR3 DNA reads TGTGCCAGCAGTGATAGGGGGCCGGGACTTCCAATCTCCTACAATGAGCAGTTCTTC. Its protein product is CASSDRGPGLPISYNEQFF.

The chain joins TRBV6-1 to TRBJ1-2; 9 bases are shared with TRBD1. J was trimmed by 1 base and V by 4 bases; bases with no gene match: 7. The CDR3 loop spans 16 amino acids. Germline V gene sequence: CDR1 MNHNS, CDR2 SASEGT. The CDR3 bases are TGTGCCAGCAGTGGAACCGGGACAGGGCTTAACTATGGCTACACCTTC. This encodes CASSGTGTGLNYGYTF.

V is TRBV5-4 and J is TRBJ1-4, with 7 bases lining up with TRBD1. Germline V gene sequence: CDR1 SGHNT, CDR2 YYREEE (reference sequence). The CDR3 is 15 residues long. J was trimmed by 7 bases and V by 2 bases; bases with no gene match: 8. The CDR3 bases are TGTGCCAGCAGCTTCAATCGACAGGGAGGTGAAAAACTGTTTTTT. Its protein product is CASSFNRQGGEKLFF.

The CDR3 DNA follows: TGTGCCAGTAGTAAAGACCGGAGCTCCTACGAGCAGTACTTC. This sequence encodes CASSKDRSSYEQYF. The chain joins TRBV19 to TRBJ2-7; D not certain. Germline V CDR1 and CDR2: LNHDA, SQIVND (reference sequence). The CDR3 spans 14 residues. Trimming shortened V by 4 bases and J by 0 bases, and 10 bases separated the two germline ends.

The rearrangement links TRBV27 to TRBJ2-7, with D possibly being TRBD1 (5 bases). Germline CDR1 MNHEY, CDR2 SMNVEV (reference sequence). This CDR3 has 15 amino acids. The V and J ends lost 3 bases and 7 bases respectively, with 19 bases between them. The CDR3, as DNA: TGTGCCAGCAGTTTCCTAGGGGCGAAAATGTGGGAGCAGTACTTC. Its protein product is CASSFLGAKMWEQYF.

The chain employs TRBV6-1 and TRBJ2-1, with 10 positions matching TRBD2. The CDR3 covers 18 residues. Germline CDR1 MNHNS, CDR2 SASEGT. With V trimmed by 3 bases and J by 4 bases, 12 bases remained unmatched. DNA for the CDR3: TGTGCCAGCAGTGAGGTTTTAAGCGGGAGGGCCGGTTACAATGAGCAGTTCTTC. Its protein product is CASSEVLSGRAGYNEQFF.

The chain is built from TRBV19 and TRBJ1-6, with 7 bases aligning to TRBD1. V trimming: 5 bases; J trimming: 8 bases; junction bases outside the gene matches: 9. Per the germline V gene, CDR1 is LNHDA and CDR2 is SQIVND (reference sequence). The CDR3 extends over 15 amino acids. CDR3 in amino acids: CASSRQGSWDSPLHF. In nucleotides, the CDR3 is TGTGCCAGTAGTCGACAGGGATCCTGGGATTCACCCCTCCACTTT.

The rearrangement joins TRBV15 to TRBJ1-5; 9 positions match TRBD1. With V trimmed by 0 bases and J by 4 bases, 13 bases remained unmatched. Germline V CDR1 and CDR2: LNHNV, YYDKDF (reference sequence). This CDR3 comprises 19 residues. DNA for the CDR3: TGTGCCACCAGCAGAGATCCCCGCTCGGGACAGGGTAAAAATCAGCCCCAGCATTTT. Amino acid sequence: CATSRDPRSGQGKNQPQHF.

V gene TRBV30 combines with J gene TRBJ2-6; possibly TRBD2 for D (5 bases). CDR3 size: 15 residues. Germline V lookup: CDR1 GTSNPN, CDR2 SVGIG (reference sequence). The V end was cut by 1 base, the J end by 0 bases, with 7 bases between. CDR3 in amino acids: CAWSAGISGANVLTF. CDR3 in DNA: TGTGCCTGGAGTGCCGGGATCTCTGGGGCCAACGTCCTGACTTTC.

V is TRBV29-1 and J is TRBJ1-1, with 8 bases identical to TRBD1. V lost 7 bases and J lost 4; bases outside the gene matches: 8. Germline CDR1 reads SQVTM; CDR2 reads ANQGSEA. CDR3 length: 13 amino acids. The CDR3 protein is CSAAQGASTEAFF. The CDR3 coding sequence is TGCAGCGCCGCCCAGGGGGCGAGCACTGAAGCTTTCTTT.